The present TCR beta chain was sequenced within a study of T-cell memory formation after mild COVID-19. General observations from the study: Mainly in CM and EM were contracting CD4+ clones; CD8+ were in EMRA.

V lost 4 bases, J lost 4 bases, and 10 bases lay in between. Looked up from germline, CDR1 is LGHDT and CDR2 is YNNKEL (reference sequence). This CDR3 has 13 amino acids. 5'RACE primed from the constant segment yielded TCR alpha and TCR beta cDNA libraries bearing sample barcodes and UMIs. TCRdb ran MiXCR on the 5' RACE reads and lists one entry per CDR3 protein. The sample holds 240,000 or so distinct CDR3 sequences, over 8.5% seen once. As to this clonotype: Its antigen is unknown.

The clonotype originates from a man aged 18 to 29 who had mild COVID-19 (a few samples of this study predate the infection). Cell type and time point are not known. This chain joins TRBV3-1 and TRBJ1-2; D is ambiguous. Specimen: PBMCs or a T cell subset sorted from them (not recorded which). The DNA of the CDR3 is TGTGCCAGCAGCCCCGCGGACCTCTATGGCTACACCTTC. The encoded protein is CASSPADLYGYTF.